This T cell receptor beta chain came from a study of post-analysis software for immune sequencing data. Study-wide results and limits: Patients had higher frequencies than controls of roughly 5 TRBV segments, including TRBV5-6, TRBV5-1 and TRBV20-1.

V was trimmed by 4 bases and J by 0 bases, leaving 13 bases between them. The germline V gene has CDR1 DFQATT and CDR2 SNEGSKA (reference sequence). CDR3 length: 15 residues. Sequencing libraries made from TCR beta cDNA carried unique molecular identifiers. From the PCR reads, TCRdb called clonotypes with MiXCR, one entry per CDR3 protein. The repertoire has about 500,000 distinct CDR3 sequences, roughly 45% of them found once; the top ten carry roughly 12%. The sample holds a few counts of this clonotype. Antigen: not known. This TCR was sampled from a girl aged 5-17 years with multiple sclerosis. V is TRBV20-1 and J is TRBJ2-4; D not certain. The specimen was blood. The CDR3 sequence is CSATTAKLAKNIQYF. CDR3 nucleotide sequence: TGCAGTGCTACTACAGCAAAACTAGCCAAAAACATTCAGTACTTC.